The present T cell receptor beta chain was sequenced within a study of blood T cell repertoires in COVID-19. Overall study context: Specimens from acute and convalescent COVID-19 originated in the United States, Italy and Spain. T cells, B-cell-depleted T cells, or PBMCs provided the cDNA or gDNA that served as material.

In the source study's methods: From reference gene primer amplification, estimates of nucleated cell counts were derived. Data came from immunoSEQ multiplex PCR; TCRdb stores just in-frame clones and leaves some out. V and J calls and clone size come straight from that table; D and trimming were deduced from the DNA. The data show fewer than 200,000 clones, 80% to 90% seen once. Source material: peripheral blood. This receptor was identified in a man between 40 and 49 years old with acute or convalescent COVID-19.

The CDR3 loop reads CASSITSQETQYF. CDR3 DNA: TGTGCCAGTAGTATTACCAGTCAAGAGACCCAGTACTTC. The gene calls are TRBV19 and TRBJ2-5; D gene uncertain. The CDR3 has 13 amino acids. The germline CDR1 and CDR2 sequences are LNHDA and SQIVND (reference sequence). Trimming pared 3 bases from V and 2 bases from J, leaving 7 bases between.